One sample yielded the 2 T cell receptor beta chains listed below, sequenced in a study of blood T cell repertoires in COVID-19. Only in-frame clones appear in the TCRdb table, and some are missing; sequencing was by immunoSEQ multiplex PCR. The repertoire includes fewer than 450,000 clones, more than 75% of them detected once, and about 6% sits in the top ten. Sequencing was performed on peripheral blood. The receptors derive from a woman aged 45-65 years with COVID-19, enrolled during active disease.

The chain combines TRBV6-5 with TRBJ2-3; D might be TRBD1 (6 bases). Trimming removed 6 bases at V and 0 bases at J, with 13 bases between. The CDR3 is made up of 15 amino acids. Germline CDR1 MNHEY, CDR2 SVGAGI. The CDR3 DNA reads as TGTGCCAGCAGGGGACACTTCCTAAGCACAGATACGCAGTATTTT. Translating it yields CASRGHFLSTDTQYF.

V and J are TRBV5-1 and TRBJ1-2; 10 nucleotides line up with TRBD1. The germline CDR1 and CDR2 sequences are SGHRS and YFSETQ. This CDR3 is 16 amino acids long. J gave up 4 bases and V 0 bases, and 6 bases lay outside the gene matches. CDR3 amino acids: CASSLEGTGALYGYTF. CDR3 sequence (DNA): TGCGCCAGCAGCTTGGAAGGGACAGGGGCCCTCTATGGCTACACCTTC.